Presented here are 27 T cell receptor beta chains from one specimen sequenced in a study of read filtering for tumor transcriptome and immune sequencing. From approximately 430 ng of RNA, a library with molecular barcoded alpha/delta and beta/gamma adaptors was made. MiXCR, run by TCRdb on the reads, gives a single entry per CDR3 protein. The data hold some 120,000 distinct CDR3 sequences, with 10% to 15% observed a single time. Specimen: a population of CD138-negative cells sorted from bone marrow. These receptors came from a donor older than 35 with multiple myeloma.

A word on this clonotype: A read error may account for a junction end that differs from germline. This rearrangement joins TRBV9 to TRBJ2-1; 9 nucleotides match TRBD2. This CDR3 comprises 16 residues. Germline CDR1 reads SGDLS; CDR2 reads YYNGEE. The CDR3 protein is CAGSVGGRGPYSEQFF. The CDR3 DNA reads TGTGCCGGCAGCGTGGGCGGGAGGGGACCTTACAGTGAGCAGTTCTTC.

Notes on this clonotype: Possible read error: a much larger clone is one base away. The chain has TRBV20-1 and TRBJ2-2; perhaps TRBD2 as D (5 bases). The V gene's germline CDR1 is DFQATT and CDR2 SNEGSKA (reference sequence). The CDR3 runs 11 residues. V gave up 5 bases and J gave up 4 bases, with 5 bases separating them. CDR3 nucleotide sequence: TGCAGTGCTGGAGGCACCGGGGAGCTGTTTTTT. It translates to CSAGGTGELFF.

This clonotype showed up many times. CDR3 protein: CASSYMGNTQPQHF. The CDR3 nucleotides read TGTGCCAGCAGTTACATGGGGAATACGCAGCCCCAGCATTTT. The chain carries TRBV6-2 or TRBV6-3 and TRBJ1-5; D is uncertain. Trimming took off 2 bases at V and 7 bases at J, with 12 bases between the two ends. The CDR3 covers 14 residues. Germline CDR1 reads MNHEY; CDR2 reads SVGEGT.

This clonotype has ten or more counts. The V and J genes are TRBV6-2 or TRBV6-3 and TRBJ2-7; a possible D gene is TRBD2 (6 bases). Per germline, CDR1 MNHEY and CDR2 SVGEGT. Trimming stripped 6 bases from V and 1 base from J, with 7 bases between. The CDR3 length is 12 residues. For the CDR3, the DNA is TGTGCCAGCAGACGGGAGTCCTACGAGCAGTACTTC. The encoded protein is CASRRESYEQYF.

Concerning this clonotype itself: A read error may explain this, as a much larger clone is one base away. The chain uses TRBV12-3 or TRBV12-4 and TRBJ2-2, with D possibly matching TRBD2 (6 bases). The CDR3 is 14 amino acids. The CDR3 sequence: CASSLNRVAGGLFF. The CDR3 nucleotides read TGTGCCAGCAGTTTAAATCGTGTCGCCGGGGGGCTGTTTTTT.

This clonotype was seen many times. The rearrangement uses TRBV6-1 and TRBJ2-1; D perhaps matches TRBD2 (5 bases). The germline CDR1 and CDR2 sequences are MNHNS and SASEGT. The CDR3 has 17 amino acids. The V end lost 2 bases, the J end lost 0 bases, and 14 bases lay between the germline ends. The CDR3 loop reads CASSERGSGSSYNEQFF. CDR3 nucleotides: TGTGCCAGCAGTGAAAGAGGGTCCGGAAGCTCCTACAATGAGCAGTTCTTC.

The V call is TRBV7-9, the J call TRBJ1-3; D gene uncertain. V was trimmed by 1 base and J by 3 bases, leaving 10 bases between them. CDR1 and CDR2 from the germline V gene are SEHNR and FQNEAQ (reference sequence). CDR3 length equals 15 residues. CDR3 DNA sequence: TGTGCCAGCAGCTTAGTCGGGTCTGGTGGAAACACCATATATTTT. Translation: CASSLVGSGGNTIYF. Based on the CDR3 plus reference TRBV7-9 and TRBJ1-3, the full variable domain is DTGVSQNPRHKITKRGQNVTFRCDPISEHNRLYWYRQTLGQGPEFLTYFQNEAQLEKSRLLSDRFSAERPKGSFSTLEIQRTEQGDSAMYLCASSLVGSGGNTIYFGEGSWLTVV.

This clonotype was detected ten times or more. The chain combines TRBV5-4 with TRBJ2-2; D is perhaps TRBD2 (6 bases). V lost 4 bases and J 3 bases, leaving 13 bases between the germline ends. Germline V lookup: CDR1 SGHNT, CDR2 YYREEE (reference sequence). This CDR3 comprises 15 residues. The CDR3 DNA sequence: TGTGCCAGCAGCGTCAGAGGCGGGGACACCGGGGAGCTGTTTTTT. It translates to CASSVRGGDTGELFF.

The sample holds a few counts of this clonotype. This chain joins TRBV3-1 and TRBJ2-3, with 9 bases identical to TRBD1. The CDR3 sequence is 14 residues long. Germline CDR1 and CDR2: LGHDT and YNNKEL (reference sequence). With V trimmed by 4 bases and J by 5 bases, 4 bases remained unmatched. In nucleotides, the CDR3 is TGTGCCAGCAGCCGACAGGGGGAGGGAGATACGCAGTATTTT. Translation gives CASSRQGEGDTQYF.

This clonotype was counted a single time. At one of its ends the junction is not consistent with the germline gene, which may arise from a read error. This chain connects TRBV20-1 to TRBJ2-7, with 8 bases fitting TRBD2. In germline, CDR1 is DFQATT, CDR2 SNEGSKA (reference sequence). The CDR3 is made up of 15 amino acids. The CDR3 reads CSASKPGLGDYERYF. As DNA, the CDR3 is TGCAGTGCTAGTAAGCCGGGACTAGGAGATTACGAGCGGTACTTC.

As concerns this clonotype: A read error is possible here, since a much larger clone lies one base away. The V call is TRBV7-2, the J call TRBJ2-7; 11 bases fit TRBD1. The CDR3 sequence is 15 residues long. V lost 1 base, J lost 3 bases, and 2 bases stayed unmatched. The germline V gene encodes CDR1 SGHTA and CDR2 FQGNSA. CDR3 nucleotides: TGTGCCAGCAGCTTAGATGGGACAGGGGGCTACGAGCAGTACTTC. Encoded protein: CASSLDGTGGYEQYF.

V usage is TRBV4-2 and J usage is TRBJ2-5; no firm D call. CDR3 length: 14 amino acids. Germline V gene lookup returns CDR1 LGHNA and CDR2 YNFKEQ. Deletions cut 1 base from V and 5 bases from J, with 11 bases between. DNA for the CDR3: TGTGCCAGCAGCCAAGGCAGGTTTGGCGAGACCCAGTACTTC. This sequence encodes CASSQGRFGETQYF.

With regard to this clonotype: This may be a read error, as it is one base from a much larger clone. The chain carries TRBV5-1 and TRBJ2-6, with 8 nucleotides matching TRBD1. The CDR3 has 17 residues. CDR1 is SGHRS and CDR2 is YFSETQ in the germline V gene. The CDR3 sequence is CASSFDPGGPGANVPTF. The CDR3 coding sequence is TGCGCCAGCAGCTTTGACCCAGGGGGCCCTGGGGCCAACGTCCCGACTTTC.

In its sample, this clonotype was seen many times. The genes are TRBV12-3 or TRBV12-4 and TRBJ2-3; perhaps TRBD2 as D (6 bases). Trimming took 2 bases from V and 5 from J, leaving 11 bases between them. This CDR3 has 14 residues. CDR3 nucleotide sequence: TGTGCCAGCAGTTTATCCGGGAGAGGAGATACGCAGTATTTT. Its protein product is CASSLSGRGDTQYF.

This clonotype was seen ten or more times. This chain links TRBV18 with TRBJ1-6; 9 bases fit TRBD1. The germline CDR1 and CDR2 sequences are KGHSH and LQKENI. With V trimmed by 0 bases and J by 3 bases, 6 bases remained unmatched. This CDR3 is 18 amino acids long. The CDR3 spells CASSPPNRQGGYNSPLHF. The CDR3 coding sequence is TGTGCCAGCTCACCACCGAATAGACAGGGGGGCTATAATTCACCCCTCCACTTT.

This clonotype came up many times. The chain uses TRBV3-1 and TRBJ2-7; 14 bases are a match to TRBD2. Germline assignment: CDR1 LGHDT and CDR2 YNNKEL (reference sequence). J lost 4 bases, V lost 2 bases, and 4 bases had no gene match. The CDR3 extends over 16 amino acids. This CDR3 reads CASSQWTSGRRYEQYF. The CDR3 bases are TGTGCCAGCAGCCAATGGACTAGCGGGAGGAGGTACGAGCAGTACTTC.

This clonotype was seen repeatedly, ten times or more. This CDR3 reads CASSTDAGRDETQYF. The CDR3 nucleotides are TGCGCCAGCAGCACGGACGCGGGGAGGGATGAGACCCAGTACTTC. This chain joins TRBV5-1 and TRBJ2-5; the match to TRBD2 covers 7 bases. The ends lost 4 bases at V and 5 bases at J; junction bases unmatched: 11. Germline CDR1 is SGHRS and CDR2 is YFSETQ. There are 15 residues in the CDR3.

This clonotype was detected ten times or more. V usage is TRBV6-2 or TRBV6-3 and J usage is TRBJ2-1; D is possibly TRBD1 (5 bases). The CDR3 has 14 amino acids. Deletions cut 0 bases from V and 7 bases from J, with 10 bases between. Germline V lookup: CDR1 MNHEY, CDR2 SVGEGT. The CDR3 protein is CASSYSQVSNEQFF. CDR3 coding DNA: TGTGCCAGCAGTTACTCACAGGTTTCGAATGAGCAGTTCTTC.

This clonotype was picked up many times. V usage is TRBV4-1 and J usage is TRBJ2-2; 9 nucleotides line up with TRBD2. The length of the CDR3 is 16 residues. V trimming: 1 base; J trimming: 5 bases; junction bases outside the gene matches: 5. The germline V gene encodes CDR1 MGHRA and CDR2 YSYEKL. The CDR3 loop is CASSQVSGSRTGELFF. The CDR3 nucleotides read TGCGCCAGCAGCCAAGTTAGCGGGAGTCGAACCGGGGAGCTGTTTTTT.

As for this clonotype: The junction does not match germline at one end; this may be a read error. This rearrangement joins TRBV2 to TRBJ2-1, with D possibly TRBD1 on 6 matching bases. Germline values: CDR1 SNHLY, CDR2 FYNNEI. This CDR3 has 13 amino acids. CDR3 DNA: TGTGTCAGCAGCGCCACCAGGGGCAATGAGCAGCTCTTC. Protein product: CVSSATRGNEQLF.

The chain uses TRBV6-2 or TRBV6-3 and TRBJ1-3; tentative D call: TRBD1 (5 bases). The germline V gene has CDR1 MNHEY and CDR2 SVGEGT. This CDR3 spans 15 amino acids. Trimming left V 5 bases short and J 0 bases short, with 11 bases between. Here the CDR3 reads CASSQGHGSGNTIYF. In DNA, the CDR3 is TGTGCCAGCAGTCAAGGACACGGCTCTGGAAACACCATATATTTT.

This clonotype was picked up a small number of times. A read error may be the cause here, since a much bigger clone is one base away. The chain has TRBV28 and TRBJ1-4; D ambiguous. The germline CDR1 and CDR2 sequences are MDHEN and SYDVKM. The CDR3 spans 13 residues. V was pared by 5 bases and J by 13 bases, with 17 bases between. The CDR3 DNA is TGTGCCAGCAGTCCCGGACGAGGCGGCGTACTGTTTTTT. Its protein is CASSPGRGGVLFF.

This clonotype appeared many times. The rearrangement joins TRBV29-1 to TRBJ2-1; 7 bases agree with TRBD2. The CDR3 runs 13 residues. V was pared by 3 bases and J by 6 bases, with 5 bases of the junction left unmatched. CDR1 is SQVTM, CDR2 ANQGSEA, per germline. In nucleotides, the CDR3 is TGCAGCGTTGACCGGACTAGTGCCAATGAGCAGTTCTTC. Its protein product is CSVDRTSANEQFF.

This clonotype has ten or more counts. The chain carries TRBV11-1 and TRBJ1-5; 7 bases align to TRBD1. V was pared by 2 bases and J by 3 bases, with 4 bases of the junction left unmatched. Germline-derived CDR1 and CDR2 are SGHAT and FQDESV (reference sequence). The CDR3 is 15 amino acids. This CDR3 is CASSLTGAPNQPQHF. CDR3 nucleotide sequence: TGTGCCAGCAGCTTAACAGGGGCCCCCAATCAGCCCCAGCATTTT.

This clonotype has at least ten counts. The chain uses TRBV28 and TRBJ2-5, with 9 nucleotides matching TRBD1. This CDR3 has 15 amino acids. Germline-derived CDR1 and CDR2 are MDHEN and SYDVKM. Trimming removed 5 bases from V and 5 bases from J; junction bases left unmatched: 9. The CDR3 region has the DNA TGTGCCAGCAGTGGGGACAGGGAGGGCCGGGAGACCCAGTACTTC. This encodes CASSGDREGRETQYF.

This clonotype was observed many times. The CDR3 nucleotides read TGTGCCAGCAGACGTCGGGGGGACGGAACCTACACAGATACGCAGTATTTT. Translating it yields CASRRRGDGTYTDTQYF. The chain has TRBV6-5 and TRBJ2-3; 7 bases are a match to TRBD2. CDR3 length: 17 amino acids. Germline trimming cut 6 bases from V and 2 bases from J; bases unmatched to any gene: 14. Germline CDR1 is MNHEY and CDR2 is SVGAGI.

As for this clonotype: The junction shows a germline mismatch at one end, possibly a read error. The rearrangement joins TRBV7-3 to TRBJ2-2, with D possibly called TRBD1 or TRBD2 (6 bases each). The CDR3 spans 16 residues. Germline-derived CDR1 and CDR2 are SGHTA and FQGTGA. CDR3 protein: CASSPLGGRYTGKLFF. CDR3 in DNA: TGTGCCAGCAGCCCGCTAGGGGGGAGGTACACCGGGAAGCTGTTTTTT.